This T cell receptor (beta chain) was identified in a study of human T cells and chemical hapten exposure. A single record per CDR3 protein comes from TCRdb applying MiXCR to the RACE reads. The sample contains around 250,000 distinct CDR3 sequences, about 9.4% of which appear only once. The CDR3 is 15 amino acids. The V end was cut by 7 bases, the J end by 2 bases, with 17 bases between. Germline CDR1 MNHEY, CDR2 SVGAGI. Described time point: pre-sensitization, week 0. Treatment described: therapeutic diphenylcyclopropenone sensitization with weekly scalp DPC. In its sample, this clonotype was seen a few times.

This specimen consisted of whole blood, obtained in connection with sensitization to the hapten diphenylcyclopropenone (DPC). The chain carries TRBV6-5 and TRBJ1-2, with D possibly TRBD1 on 5 matching bases. This receptor was identified in a woman aged 40 to 49 with alopecia areata. Some clones in this sample may be carry-over from other donors' samples. The CDR3 region has the DNA TGTGCCAGCACGGCAGGGAGGGCCCTCAACTATGGCTACACCTTC. It yields the protein CASTAGRALNYGYTF.